A selection of T cell receptor beta chains follows, all from one sample in a study of blood T cell repertoires in COVID-19. TCRdb keeps only in-frame clones here, not all; method: immunoSEQ multiplex PCR. Here the sample spans hundreds of thousands of clones, 86% being singletons. Sequenced sample: peripheral blood. The receptors come from a woman aged 25 to 45 with active or convalescent COVID-19. CDR3s include the opening cysteine and the closing phenylalanine or tryptophan. Each record gives: J gene, V gene, CDR3 protein.

j_call: TRBJ1-1
v_call: TRBV5-1
cdr3_aa: CASSGTGGMNTEAFF

j_call: TRBJ1-2
v_call: TRBV5-1
cdr3_aa: CASSLTGEVSGYTF

j_call: TRBJ2-3
v_call: TRBV19
cdr3_aa: CASSRPGGTDTQYF

j_call: TRBJ1-1
v_call: TRBV5-1
cdr3_aa: CASSLDLLNTEAFF

j_call: TRBJ1-1
v_call: TRBV7-2
cdr3_aa: CASSLAWDTERRNTEAFF

j_call: TRBJ1-5
v_call: TRBV27
cdr3_aa: CASRQGAGQPQHF

j_call: TRBJ2-7
v_call: TRBV3-1/TRBV3-2
cdr3_aa: CASSRRGGSDEQYF

j_call: TRBJ2-1
v_call: TRBV9
cdr3_aa: CASSDSWDYFYNEQFF

j_call: TRBJ2-7
v_call: TRBV6-5
cdr3_aa: CASRSPVGTGTEQYF

j_call: TRBJ1-2
v_call: TRBV6-5
cdr3_aa: CASLTPGTGNYGYTF

j_call: TRBJ2-1
v_call: TRBV24-1
cdr3_aa: CATSPGLAGGRHNEQFF

j_call: TRBJ2-3
v_call: TRBV27
cdr3_aa: CASNERGRGADTQYF